The rows below give T cell receptor beta chains drawn from one sample of a study of control samples from healthy donors and cancer patients. Measured with immunoSEQ multiplex PCR; TCRdb has only the in-frame clones, and not every one. With under 200,000 clones in the sample, the ten largest clones hold 2% to 2.5%. Source material: blood. The receptors originated from a woman aged 25 to 39 in good health. Each CDR3 is given with its conserved first and last residue. A D gene is named only where the DNA matches it firmly.

TGTGCCAGCGCCTTAGTAGGGGCGACGAACACCGGGGAGCTGTTTTTT | CASALVGATNTGELFF | TRBV18 | . | TRBJ2-2
TGTGCCAGCAGCCAAGCTGAGTTAGCGGGGAACGTCTACGAGCAGTACTTC | CASSQAELAGNVYEQYF | TRBV3-1/TRBV3-2 | TRBD2 | TRBJ2-7
TGTGCCAGCAGTTACGGACTCGCGACCTACGAGCAGTACTTC | CASSYGLATYEQYF | TRBV6-5 | . | TRBJ2-7
TGTGCCAGCAGTTCAGCTCACAGACAGGGGCCCCAGCATTTT | CASSSAHRQGPQHF | TRBV27 | TRBD1 | TRBJ1-5
TGTGCCAGCAGGAGGACAGTAAATGAAAAACTGTTTTTT | CASRRTVNEKLFF | TRBV7-9 | . | TRBJ1-4
TGTGCCAGCAGCCTGGACGGTCAGCCCCAGCATTTT | CASSLDGQPQHF | TRBV7-9 | . | TRBJ1-5
TGTGCCAGCAGCTTAGCAGGCCTAGGTAATTCACCCCTCCACTTT | CASSLAGLGNSPLHF | TRBV7-6 | . | TRBJ1-6
TGTGCCAGCAACAAACGGGCGGGACTAACCTACAATGAGCAGTTCTTC | CASNKRAGLTYNEQFF | TRBV27 | TRBD2 | TRBJ2-1
TGTGCCAGCAGCTTCCCAGACCCACAAGTGAGCAATCAGCCCCAGCATTTT | CASSFPDPQVSNQPQHF | TRBV5-8 | . | TRBJ1-5
TGTGCCAGCAGCCAAGAGTCAGCGGCGCAGTATTTT | CASSQESAAQYF | TRBV4-2 | . | TRBJ2-3
TGTGCCAGCAGCTTGAGGAACGGAGGGGACACTGAAGCTTTCTTT | CASSLRNGGDTEAFF | TRBV5-4 | . | TRBJ1-1
TGTGCCAGTAGTATAGTTGGGGTGGGGGAGACCCAGTACTTC | CASSIVGVGETQYF | TRBV19 | . | TRBJ2-5
TGTGCCAGCAGCTCAAGGGAGACATCTACTAGCACAGATACGCAGTATTTT | CASSSRETSTSTDTQYF | TRBV9 | . | TRBJ2-3
TGTGCCAGCAGCCTTGACGACCACCTCTATGGCTACACCTTC | CASSLDDHLYGYTF | TRBV11-2 | . | TRBJ1-2
TGTGCCAGCAGCGTAAGCCCGAACACTGAAGCTTTCTTT | CASSVSPNTEAFF | TRBV9 | . | TRBJ1-1
TGTGCCAGCAAGGCAGCTTACGAGCAGTACTTC | CASKAAYEQYF | TRBV28 | . | TRBJ2-7
TGTGCCAGCAGTACACGACAGGGGGCCCACATGAACACTGAAGCTTTCTTT | CASSTRQGAHMNTEAFF | TRBV28 | TRBD1 | TRBJ1-1
TGTGCCAGCAGTGAAGGCGCAGGGTCCGGAAACACCATATATTTT | CASSEGAGSGNTIYF | TRBV6-1 | . | TRBJ1-3
TGTGCCAGCAGTTCAATCCGAGGGGTCGGGGGCTACACCTTC | CASSSIRGVGGYTF | TRBV27 | . | TRBJ1-2
TGTGCCAGCAGCTTGGGCTGGGCTAGCGGGGGGCACGATTACAATGAGCAGTTCTTC | CASSLGWASGGHDYNEQFF | TRBV11-3 | TRBD2 | TRBJ2-1
TGTGCCAGCAGCTCTTCTAGCGGATCCTACGAGCAGTACTTC | CASSSSSGSYEQYF | TRBV7-6 | TRBD2 | TRBJ2-7
TGTGCCAGCAAGACTAGCGGGGCGAACACCGGGGAGCTGTTTTTT | CASKTSGANTGELFF | TRBV2 | TRBD2 | TRBJ2-2
TGCAGTGCTAGTGGGTTGGGGGGCAACTATGGCTACACCTTC | CSASGLGGNYGYTF | TRBV20-1 | . | TRBJ1-2